This record looks at one TCR beta chain sequence and its context. Its antigen target is currently unknown. Base qualities are not recorded, but no much larger clone differs from it by a single base. To prepare the library, the immunoSEQ multiplex PCR assay was applied. The hsTCRB Kit was used according to the manufacturer's protocol to amplify rearranged TCR beta chain sequences. Sequencing of TCRB libraries was carried out on an Illumina MiSeq. On the study's bioinformatics: Demultiplexing, trimming and gene mapping were performed with the kit vendor's proprietary platform. TCRdb stores this immuneACCESS table with in-frame sequences only. Part of the clones is absent; in the studies checked, under half of the shortfall reflects unresolved V genes, and no reason is known for the rest. The V and J calls and the clone size are those of that table, but D and trimming were determined from the DNA. This sample lists approximately 61,000 clones; around 80% were detected once. Roughly 5.7% of the sample comes from the top ten.

This specimen's time point label, interpreted: week 11, during vaccination. Each vaccine dose was 300 ug of a 20-mer mutant IDH1 peptide in Montanide, given subcutaneously with topical imiquimod. Newly diagnosed WHO grade 3 or 4 IDH1-mutant astrocytomas showing loss of nuclear ATRX were present in the donors. The samples were drawn from NOA16, a multicentre, single-arm, open-label phase I trial in Germany that tested a mutant IDH1 peptide vaccine in humans for the first time. Genomic DNA for TCRB sequencing was extracted from EDTA blood using the DNeasy Blood and Tissue Kit. This specimen comes from a study of a mutant IDH1 vaccine in newly diagnosed glioma (dated by TCRdb to the early 2020s). Some background on the complete study: Patients were given eight vaccinations, in weeks 1, 3, 5, 7, 11, 15, 19 and 23, which matched visits V03 through V10. In the chemotherapy-containing groups, vaccination started alongside temozolomide cycles, whereas in patients who had radiotherapy alone it started 4-6 weeks after radiotherapy. Prior to enrollment, standard therapy consisting of radiotherapy alone, temozolomide alone, or radiochemotherapy with temozolomide had been administered to patients, with the combination being received by most patients. Longitudinal TCRB deep sequencing was performed for some 25 treated patients wherever samples were available for exploratory analyses. Six visits were used for peripheral blood collection: V03 (baseline), V05, V07, V10, V12 and V13. Of the roughly 31 treated patients, approximately 62% were male and 37.5% were female, and the mean age was around 40 years.

Counted from cysteine to phenylalanine, this CDR3 has 17 amino acids. CDR3 DNA is the only sequence kept; it has 51 bases, read in frame from the first base. Based on the germline V gene (reference sequence), the CDR1 and CDR2 sequences are SEHNR and FQNEAQ. A distance of 17 bases separates the germline ends of V and J, which lose 5 bases and 0 bases respectively. Results and caveats for the whole study, not just this receptor: Pseudoprogression appeared unrelated to alterations in the top peripheral T cell clonotypes detected by TCRB sequencing. Across multiple MHC alleles, vaccine-induced immune responses were seen in approximately 93% of patients. It was noted by the authors that analyses of patient blood samples could not be reproduced owing to sample limitations. Availability determined which PBMC samples were chosen for TCRB deep sequencing.

Recombination connected TRBV7-9 to TRBJ2-1, with the D gene not clear enough to name. The sample consisted of PBMCs, taken from a glioma patient whose treatment included an IDH1 peptide vaccine. This sequence originates from a man over 45 with glioma. The CDR3 sequence is CASSPDFRRSSYNEQFF. The nucleotide sequence is TGTGCCAGCAGCCCCGATTTTCGCAGGAGCTCCTACAATGAGCAGTTCTTC. Joined to the reference TRBV7-9 and TRBJ2-1 proteins, this CDR3 gives the full variable domain: DTGVSQNPRHKITKRGQNVTFRCDPISEHNRLYWYRQTLGQGPEFLTYFQNEAQLEKSRLLSDRFSAERPKGSFSTLEIQRTEQGDSAMYLCASSPDFRRSSYNEQFFGPGTRLTVL.